These 14 T cell receptor beta chains originate from one sample sequenced in a study of T cells in Graves' hyperthyroidism and ophthalmopathy. RNA transcripts served as the template for amplifying TCR beta CDR3 regions. During a first-round RT-PCR of the TCR CDR3, the HTBI primer set was used. One entry per CDR3 protein results from TCRdb running MiXCR on the multiplex PCR reads. In the table there are around 450,000 distinct CDR3 sequences, 15% to 18% of which are singletons. Sequencing was performed on blood. The receptors shown here come from a woman aged 18 to 35 with Graves' hyperthyroidism.

The chain links TRBV5-1 to TRBJ2-3; 11 nucleotides agree with TRBD2. V was pared by 0 bases and J by 3 bases, with 9 bases of the junction left unmatched. The CDR3 has 18 residues. Per germline, CDR1 SGHRS and CDR2 YFSETQ. The CDR3 DNA reads as TGCGCCAGCAGCTTGGGCCCAATACTAGCGGGAGCGACAGATACGCAGTATTTT. Protein: CASSLGPILAGATDTQYF. Combining the CDR3 with reference TRBV5-1 and TRBJ2-3 gives the whole variable domain KAGVTQTPRYLIKTRGQQVTLSCSPISGHRSVSWYQQTPGQGLQFLFEYFSETQRNKGNFPGRFSGRQFSNSRSEMNVSTLELGDSALYLCASSLGPILAGATDTQYFGPGTRLTVL.

The V and J genes are TRBV4-1 and TRBJ2-1; 7 bases fit TRBD2. With V trimmed by 4 bases and J by 8 bases, 14 bases remained unmatched. The CDR3 extends over 16 amino acids. Germline CDR1 MGHRA, CDR2 YSYEKL. CDR3 amino acids: CASSREPSGGEDEQFF. CDR3 sequence (DNA): TGCGCCAGCAGCCGAGAGCCTAGCGGCGGGGAGGATGAGCAGTTCTTC.

V is TRBV6-1 and J is TRBJ2-1; 8 bases fit TRBD2. CDR1 and CDR2 from the germline V gene are MNHNS and SASEGT. Trimming at V came to 5 bases and at J to 2 bases, leaving 8 bases not matched to a gene. The CDR3 contains 16 residues. In DNA form, the CDR3 reads TGTGCCAGCAGTCAATCTAGCGGGTGGGCCTACAATGAGCAGTTCTTC. It translates to CASSQSSGWAYNEQFF.

This clonotype was seen ten or more times. This chain uses TRBV20-1 with TRBJ2-7, with D possibly being TRBD1 (6 bases). Germline CDR1 is DFQATT and CDR2 is SNEGSKA (reference sequence). This CDR3 contains 14 residues. The V end was cut by 1 base, the J end by 7 bases, with 17 bases between. The CDR3 DNA follows: TGCAGTGCTAGAGGCCCGGACAGACACTTAGAGCAGTACTTC. Residues: CSARGPDRHLEQYF.

V gene TRBV7-9 combines with J gene TRBJ2-1, with D possibly called TRBD1 or TRBD2 (7 bases each). V lost 1 base to trimming and J lost 3 bases, with 28 bases between them. From germline, CDR1 is SEHNR and CDR2 FQNEAQ (reference sequence). CDR3 size: 21 residues. The CDR3 DNA is TGTGCCAGCAGCTTAGGGCTGGGACCCTCGATTCAGGGGGGGGTCTACAATGAGCAGTTCTTC. Amino acids: CASSLGLGPSIQGGVYNEQFF.

The genes are TRBV6-1 and TRBJ2-1, with 8 bases that match TRBD1. V lost 6 bases and J lost 5; bases outside the gene matches: 3. The germline gives CDR1 MNHNS, CDR2 SASEGT. The CDR3 consists of 13 residues. CDR3 nucleotides: TGTGCCAGCAGAATGACAGGGGACAATGAGCAGTTCTTC. Residues: CASRMTGDNEQFF.

This clonotype was recorded at least ten times. This chain uses TRBV28 with TRBJ1-5; the D is unclear. The V end was cut by 4 bases, the J end by 2 bases, with 12 bases between. Germline V gives CDR1 MDHEN, CDR2 SYDVKM. The CDR3 is 15 amino acids. The CDR3 sequence: CASSWLSPGNQPQHF. For the CDR3, the DNA is TGTGCCAGCAGTTGGTTGTCACCGGGCAATCAGCCCCAGCATTTT.

At least ten counts were recorded for this clonotype. The chain employs TRBV2 and TRBJ2-3, with D unclear. The V end lost 0 bases, the J end lost 0 bases, and 7 bases lay between the germline ends. Germline V CDR1 and CDR2: SNHLY, FYNNEI. This CDR3 contains 15 residues. CDR3 sequence reads: CASSEAGWSTDTQYF. The CDR3 bases are TGTGCCAGCAGTGAAGCGGGATGGAGCACAGATACGCAGTATTTT.

This clonotype was seen repeatedly, ten times or more. V gene TRBV6-2 or TRBV6-3 combines with J gene TRBJ2-7, with D hard to call. V was shortened by 5 bases and J by 5 bases, with 19 bases between the two germline ends. Germline CDR1 MNHEY, CDR2 SVGEGT. The CDR3 extends over 15 amino acids. CDR3 region: CASSPFETWADEQYF. The DNA for the CDR3 is TGTGCCAGCAGTCCTTTCGAAACGTGGGCGGACGAGCAGTACTTC.

In its sample, this clonotype was seen many times. The chain employs TRBV3-1 and TRBJ2-3; 8 nucleotides agree with TRBD1. After removal of 4 bases from V and 9 bases from J, the junction contained 3 bases not matched to a gene. The V gene's germline CDR1 is LGHDT and CDR2 YNNKEL (reference sequence). This CDR3 is built from 12 residues. CDR3 sequence (DNA): TGTGCCAGCAGCCTAACAGGGGGGACGCAGTATTTT. Amino acid sequence: CASSLTGGTQYF.

Worth noting for this clonotype: This may be a read error, as it is one base from a much larger clone. The CDR3 carries no conserved terminal phenylalanine or tryptophan, so it likely arises from a read error. The chain recombines TRBV20-1 with TRBJ1-4, with a possible D match to TRBD1 (5 bases). The V end was cut by 4 bases, the J end by 8 bases, with 14 bases between. Germline-derived CDR1 and CDR2 are DFQATT and SNEGSKA (reference sequence). The CDR3 length is 13 residues. The CDR3 DNA sequence: TGCAGTGCTACAGGGTCTAGACGGGAAAAACTGTTTTCT. It yields the protein CSATGSRREKLFS.

This clonotype was recorded at least ten times. The gene calls are TRBV20-1 and TRBJ2-3; perhaps TRBD2 as D (5 bases). The V end was cut by 5 bases, the J end by 0 bases, with 12 bases between. This CDR3 comprises 14 residues. Germline V gene sequence: CDR1 DFQATT, CDR2 SNEGSKA (reference sequence). The CDR3 loop is CSARPRGSTDTQYF. The DNA of the CDR3 is TGCAGTGCTCGCCCCCGCGGGAGCACAGATACGCAGTATTTT.

In its sample, this clonotype was seen many times. The rearrangement links TRBV20-1 to TRBJ1-2; D is possibly TRBD1 (5 bases). V lost 3 bases, J lost 4 bases, and 12 bases lay in between. In germline, CDR1 is DFQATT, CDR2 SNEGSKA (reference sequence). The CDR3 loop spans 13 amino acids. In DNA form, the CDR3 reads TGCAGTGCTAGCCCAGGGAGTATCTATGGCTACACCTTC. Residues: CSASPGSIYGYTF.

This clonotype was found many times. This chain joins TRBV7-9 and TRBJ2-5; no definite D call. Germline V CDR1 and CDR2: SEHNR, FQNEAQ (reference sequence). This CDR3 is built from 12 residues. V lost 5 bases to trimming and J lost 4 bases, with 8 bases between them. The CDR3 sequence is CASSHKVETQYF. In nucleotides, the CDR3 is TGTGCCAGCAGCCATAAAGTAGAGACCCAGTACTTC.